What follows are 26 T cell receptor beta chains derived from one specimen sequenced in a study of blood T cells in healthy people across ages. Alongside a J-beta primer mix, a sample-barcoded 5' primer served in a second PCR lasting about 7 to 11 cycles. A single record per CDR3 protein comes from TCRdb applying MiXCR to the 5' RACE reads. Of 1.2 million to 1.5 million distinct CDR3 sequences in the sample, around 42% were seen once. The sample consisted of blood. The receptor set was obtained from a woman aged 18 to 35 in good health.

This chain joins TRBV28 and TRBJ2-7, with no clear D. Trimming removed 5 bases from V and 2 bases from J, with 13 bases in between. The CDR3 length is 14 residues. In germline, CDR1 is MDHEN, CDR2 SYDVKM. As DNA, the CDR3 is TGTGCCAGCAGTGGGGTCCCTATCCCCTACGAGCAGTACTTC. Protein: CASSGVPIPYEQYF.

This clonotype was counted only a few times. The V call is TRBV27, the J call TRBJ2-7, with 9 bases identical to TRBD2. In germline, CDR1 is MNHEY, CDR2 SMNVEV (reference sequence). Losses at the gene ends were 2 bases for V and 0 bases for J; bases not matched to a gene: 8. This CDR3 contains 17 residues. The CDR3 loop reads CASSLKWSSGSSYEQYF. The CDR3 nucleotides are TGTGCCAGCAGTTTAAAATGGAGTAGCGGGAGCTCCTACGAGCAGTACTTC.

This clonotype occurred a few times. The chain is built from TRBV27 and TRBJ2-1; unclear D gene. The V and J ends lost 8 bases and 7 bases respectively, with 12 bases between them. The CDR3 sequence is 12 residues long. Germline values: CDR1 MNHEY, CDR2 SMNVEV (reference sequence). The CDR3, as DNA: TGTGCCAGCGGGAAGACTCTAAATGAGCAGTTCTTC. Amino acid sequence: CASGKTLNEQFF.

This chain uses TRBV29-1 with TRBJ2-4, with TRBD1 matching 8 bases. CDR3 size: 14 residues. Looked up from germline, CDR1 is SQVTM and CDR2 is ANQGSEA. Germline trimming cut 5 bases from V and 13 bases from J; bases unmatched to any gene: 16. The CDR3 nucleotides read TGCAGCGTTCGACCCGGGACAGGAGGCTACGGGCAGTACTTC. Amino acid sequence: CSVRPGTGGYGQYF.

The chain recombines TRBV7-8 with TRBJ2-1, with 9 nucleotides matching TRBD2. After removal of 2 bases from V and 5 bases from J, the junction contained 4 bases not matched to a gene. Germline CDR1 SGHVS, CDR2 FQNEAQ. The CDR3 is 15 residues long. CDR3 in amino acids: CASSLQGLADNEQFF. The CDR3 coding sequence is TGTGCCAGCAGCTTACAGGGACTAGCTGACAATGAGCAGTTCTTC.

In the case of this clonotype: Germline is not matched at one junction end, which may reflect a read error. The rearrangement links TRBV27 to TRBJ2-7, with D unresolved. Germline CDR1 and CDR2: MNHEY and SMNVEV (reference sequence). The CDR3 sequence is 15 residues long. The CDR3 sequence: CASMWLAGETYEEYF. The CDR3 DNA reads TGTGCCAGCATGTGGCTCGCCGGAGAGACATACGAGGAGTACTTC.

The V gene is TRBV4-1, the J gene TRBJ1-1; no clear D. V was shortened by 3 bases and J by 3 bases, with 11 bases between the two germline ends. The CDR3 extends over 14 amino acids. Germline V gene sequence: CDR1 MGHRA, CDR2 YSYEKL. The CDR3 is CASSQTQVDTEAFF. As DNA, the CDR3 is TGCGCCAGCAGCCAGACCCAGGTGGACACTGAAGCTTTCTTT.

The table lists this clonotype with a few counts. The V call is TRBV25-1, the J call TRBJ2-2; 15 bases line up with TRBD2. V was clipped by 1 base and J by 0 bases; unmatched bases: 3. The CDR3 totals 19 residues. The germline V gene has CDR1 MGHDK and CDR2 SYGVNS. Here the CDR3 reads CASSESRTSGRANTGELFF. CDR3 nucleotide sequence: TGTGCCAGCAGTGAATCACGGACTAGCGGGAGGGCGAACACCGGGGAGCTGTTTTTT.

The chain joins TRBV20-1 to TRBJ1-5; no definite D call. CDR1 is DFQATT, CDR2 SNEGSKA, per germline (reference sequence). V lost 0 bases and J lost 0, with 12 bases in between. The CDR3 sequence is 16 residues long. Here the CDR3 DNA reads TGCAGTGCTAGAGATACGGGCACCTATAGCAATCAGCCCCAGCATTTT. Translating it yields CSARDTGTYSNQPQHF.

This clonotype has a handful of counts. The rearrangement links TRBV11-2 to TRBJ1-4; D gene ambiguous. Germline lookup yields CDR1 SGHAT and CDR2 FQNNGV. With 7 bases removed from V and 2 bases from J, the gap between germline ends came to 11 bases. The CDR3 sequence is 14 residues long. The DNA for the CDR3 is TGTGCCAGCAAGAAAGGTTGGACTAATGAAAAACTGTTTTTT. Its protein is CASKKGWTNEKLFF. Full variable domain (outside the CDR3, taken from reference TRBV11-2 and TRBJ1-4): EAGVAQSPRYKIIEKRQSVAFWCNPISGHATLYWYQQILGQGPKLLIQFQNNGVVDDSQLPKDRFSAERLKGVDSTLKIQPAKLEDSAVYLCASKKGWTNEKLFFGSGTQLSVL.

This sequence joins TRBV24-1 and TRBJ2-7, with 7 nucleotides matching TRBD1. The CDR3 loop spans 16 amino acids. Germline CDR1 and CDR2: KGHDR and SFDVKD. J lost 5 bases, V lost 4 bases, and 13 bases had no gene match. As DNA, the CDR3 is TGTGCCACCAGTGAGGGGACAGATCCCGTTTTTCACGAGCAGTACTTC. It yields the protein CATSEGTDPVFHEQYF.

The V and J genes are TRBV5-5 and TRBJ2-3; 8 nucleotides align to TRBD2. The germline V gene has CDR1 SGHKS and CDR2 YYEKEE (reference sequence). The CDR3 covers 16 residues. J gave up 0 bases and V 2 bases, and 5 bases lay outside the gene matches. CDR3 region: CASSFFSSGSTDTQYF. CDR3 nucleotides: TGTGCCAGCAGCTTCTTCTCTAGCGGGAGCACAGATACGCAGTATTTT.

The chain combines TRBV6-2 or TRBV6-3 with TRBJ2-7; D gene uncertain. The CDR3 consists of 12 residues. Trimming stripped 2 bases from V and 5 bases from J, with 7 bases between. CDR1 MNHEY and CDR2 SVGEGT come from the germline V gene. Here the CDR3 reads CASSYTKNEQYF. CDR3 DNA: TGTGCCAGCAGTTACACGAAAAACGAGCAGTACTTC.

The chain uses TRBV10-3 and TRBJ2-1; 8 nucleotides agree with TRBD2. Judging by the DNA end, TRBJ2-7 fits better; the J call may be wrong. The CDR3 has 16 amino acids. Germline CDR1 reads ENHRY; CDR2 reads SYGVKD. Here the CDR3 reads CAIRPVEAGGNNEQYF. The CDR3 DNA follows: TGTGCCATCAGGCCCGTCGAGGCGGGGGGAAACAATGAGCAGTACTTC.

The chain recombines TRBV30 with TRBJ2-1; D perhaps matches TRBD2 (5 bases). V was trimmed by 0 bases and J by 5 bases, leaving 11 bases between them. CDR1 and CDR2 (germline): GTSNPN, SVGIG (reference sequence). The length of the CDR3 is 14 residues. The CDR3 here is CAWSVGPRDNEQFF. In DNA form, the CDR3 reads TGTGCCTGGAGTGTAGGACCGAGGGACAATGAGCAGTTCTTC.

On this clonotype: One junction end does not reproduce the germline sequence, and a read error may be involved. This sequence joins TRBV20-1 and TRBJ1-5, with D tentatively TRBD1 (5 bases). Germline V lookup: CDR1 DFQATT, CDR2 SNEGSKA (reference sequence). There are 15 residues in the CDR3. Written as DNA, the CDR3 is TGCAGTGCTGGGCCGGGGGGGTCTAGCGATCAGCCCCAGCATTTT. It encodes CSAGPGGSSDQPQHF.

The V gene is TRBV5-6, the J gene TRBJ2-5; 7 bases align to TRBD2. Germline V gene sequence: CDR1 SGHDT, CDR2 YYEEEE. The CDR3 consists of 14 residues. V was pared by 1 base and J by 8 bases, with 8 bases of the junction left unmatched. This CDR3 reads CASSLLGSGHTQYF. The CDR3 DNA is TGTGCCAGCAGCTTGTTGGGTAGCGGGCACACCCAGTACTTC.

V usage is TRBV18 and J usage is TRBJ2-7; possible D gene TRBD2, 5 bases. V lost 1 base and J lost 2, with 15 bases in between. Germline V gene data show CDR1 as KGHSH and CDR2 as LQKENI. The CDR3 totals 16 residues. In DNA form, the CDR3 reads TGTGCCAGCTCACCACGGACTGAACCTATGCCCTACGAGCAGTACTTC. Translating gives CASSPRTEPMPYEQYF.

In the case of this clonotype: Since a much larger clone is just one base distant, this may be a read error. V and J are TRBV10-3 and TRBJ2-3, with 14 bases aligning to TRBD2. CDR3 length: 21 amino acids. With 8 bases clipped from V and 2 bases from J, the junction kept 21 bases outside the gene matches. Germline V gene data show CDR1 as ENHRY and CDR2 as SYGVKD. CDR3 sequence (DNA): TGTGCCATCCGCGAAGCTCTGGGACTAGCGGGAGAGGGGCGGTCCACAGATACGCAGTATTTT. As protein: CAIREALGLAGEGRSTDTQYF.

The V call is TRBV9, the J call TRBJ1-6; D is undetermined. This CDR3 is 16 amino acids long. The V end was cut by 7 bases, the J end by 6 bases, with 20 bases between. CDR1 SGDLS and CDR2 YYNGEE come from the germline V gene. The CDR3 is CASGGVAPTANSPLHF. CDR3 in DNA: TGTGCCAGCGGTGGGGTAGCCCCGACGGCTAATTCACCCCTCCACTTT.

The chain couples TRBV2 to TRBJ2-3, with D hard to call. Trimming pared 4 bases from V and 5 bases from J, leaving 16 bases between. CDR3 length: 15 amino acids. Germline V gene data show CDR1 as SNHLY and CDR2 as FYNNEI. The DNA for the CDR3 is TGTGCCAGCAGTGTACTGAGCCTAAAAGTAGATACGCAGTATTTT. Its translation is CASSVLSLKVDTQYF.

This clonotype was seen a few times. This chain uses TRBV30 with TRBJ2-7; D not certain. The CDR3 loop spans 12 amino acids. Trimming cost V 0 bases and J 3 bases, with 6 bases left between them. Germline V gives CDR1 GTSNPN, CDR2 SVGIG (reference sequence). CDR3 protein: CAWSVVDYEQYF. The CDR3 DNA reads as TGTGCCTGGAGTGTGGTAGACTACGAGCAGTACTTC.

The chain couples TRBV4-2 to TRBJ2-5, with D possibly TRBD2 on 7 matching bases. The J call may be mistaken, given a closer DNA end match to TRBJ2-7. CDR1 is LGHNA and CDR2 is YNFKEQ in the germline V gene. The CDR3 runs to 15 residues. In nucleotides, the CDR3 is TGTGCCAGCAGCCAAGTTGACGGGGGGCCTTACGAGCAGTACTTC. Protein product: CASSQVDGGPYEQYF.

The V gene is TRBV30, the J gene TRBJ1-2, with 8 bases aligning to TRBD1. The germline V gene has CDR1 GTSNPN and CDR2 SVGIG (reference sequence). The CDR3 loop spans 14 amino acids. V lost 4 bases to trimming and J lost 8 bases; unmatched junction nucleotides: 12. The CDR3: CAWTRDRKLGGYTF. The CDR3 DNA sequence: TGTGCCTGGACCAGGGACAGGAAATTGGGAGGCTACACCTTC.

This sequence joins TRBV3-1 and TRBJ2-3; unclear D gene. Germline CDR1 is LGHDT and CDR2 is YNNKEL (reference sequence). Trimming shortened V by 2 bases and J by 5 bases, and 8 bases separated the two germline ends. The CDR3 extends over 13 amino acids. This chain's CDR3 is CASSQSNRDTQYF. Here the CDR3 DNA reads TGTGCCAGCAGCCAATCTAACAGAGATACGCAGTATTTT.

This chain uses TRBV7-9 with TRBJ2-1; 11 bases line up with TRBD1. V lost 5 bases and J lost 0; bases outside the gene matches: 3. The CDR3 totals 16 residues. The germline V gene has CDR1 SEHNR and CDR2 FQNEAQ (reference sequence). In DNA form, the CDR3 reads TGTGCCAGCAGCCCGGGACAGGGGGACTCCTACAATGAGCAGTTCTTC. Translating it yields CASSPGQGDSYNEQFF.